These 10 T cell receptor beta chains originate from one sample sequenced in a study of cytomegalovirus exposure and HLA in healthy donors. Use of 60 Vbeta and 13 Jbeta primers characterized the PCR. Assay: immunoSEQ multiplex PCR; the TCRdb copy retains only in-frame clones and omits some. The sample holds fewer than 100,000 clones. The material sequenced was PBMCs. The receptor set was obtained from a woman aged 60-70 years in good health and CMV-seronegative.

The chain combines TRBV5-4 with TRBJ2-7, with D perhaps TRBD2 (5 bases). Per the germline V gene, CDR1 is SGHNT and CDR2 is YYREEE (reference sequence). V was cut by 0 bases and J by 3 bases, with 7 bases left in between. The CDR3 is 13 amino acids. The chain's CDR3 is CASSLVASYEQYF. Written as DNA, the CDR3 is TGTGCCAGCAGCTTGGTAGCGAGCTACGAGCAGTACTTC. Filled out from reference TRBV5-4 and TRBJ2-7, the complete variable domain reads ETGVTQSPTHLIKTRGQQVTLRCSSQSGHNTVSWYQQALGQGPQFIFQYYREEENGRGNFPPRFSGLQFPNYSSELNVNALELDDSALYLCASSLVASYEQYFGPGTRLTVT.

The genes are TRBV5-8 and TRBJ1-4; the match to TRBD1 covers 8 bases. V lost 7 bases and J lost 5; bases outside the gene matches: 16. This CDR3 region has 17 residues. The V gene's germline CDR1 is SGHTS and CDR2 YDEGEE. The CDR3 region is CASGGRDRREENEKLFF. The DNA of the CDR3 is TGTGCCAGCGGGGGACGGGACAGGAGAGAAGAGAATGAAAAACTGTTTTTT.

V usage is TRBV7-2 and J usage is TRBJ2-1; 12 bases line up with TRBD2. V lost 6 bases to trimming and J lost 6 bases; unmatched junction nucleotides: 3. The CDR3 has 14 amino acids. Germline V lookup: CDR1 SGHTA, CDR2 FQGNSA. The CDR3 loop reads CASSPGLAGNEQFF. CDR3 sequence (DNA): TGTGCCAGCAGTCCGGGACTAGCGGGCAATGAGCAGTTCTTC.

The CDR3 DNA reads TGCAGCGTCCACACCAACCTCCTCCGGGACAGAGCTAACTATGGCTACACCTTC. Amino acid sequence: CSVHTNLLRDRANYGYTF. V usage is TRBV29-1 and J usage is TRBJ1-2; 7 nucleotides agree with TRBD1. The V and J ends lost 6 bases and 0 bases, in that order; junction bases with no gene match: 19. The CDR3 has 18 residues. CDR1 is SQVTM, CDR2 ANQGSEA, per germline.

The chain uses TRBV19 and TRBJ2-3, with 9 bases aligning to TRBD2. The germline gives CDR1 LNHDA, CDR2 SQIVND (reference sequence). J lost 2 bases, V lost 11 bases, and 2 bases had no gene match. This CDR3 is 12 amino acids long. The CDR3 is CAASGITDTQYF. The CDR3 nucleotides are TGTGCCGCTAGCGGGATCACAGATACGCAGTATTTT.

CDR3 in amino acids: CATSSGLAGFNEQFF. The CDR3 coding sequence is TGTGCCACCAGCAGCGGACTAGCGGGATTCAATGAGCAGTTCTTC. V is TRBV15 and J is TRBJ2-1; 12 positions match TRBD2. The CDR3 is 15 residues long. Losses at the gene ends were 3 bases for V and 6 bases for J; bases not matched to a gene: 3. CDR1 and CDR2 (germline): LNHNV, YYDKDF (reference sequence).

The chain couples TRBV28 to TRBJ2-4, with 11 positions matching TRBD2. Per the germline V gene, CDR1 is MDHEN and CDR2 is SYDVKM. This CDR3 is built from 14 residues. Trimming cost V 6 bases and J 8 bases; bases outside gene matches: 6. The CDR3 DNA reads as TGTGCCAGCAGACCTAGCGGGAGGTTGGACATTCAGTACTTC. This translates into CASRPSGRLDIQYF.

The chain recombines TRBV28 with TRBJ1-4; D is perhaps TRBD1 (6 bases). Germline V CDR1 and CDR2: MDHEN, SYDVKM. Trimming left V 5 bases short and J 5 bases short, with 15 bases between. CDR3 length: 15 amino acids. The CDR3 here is CASSVYRVMNEKLFF. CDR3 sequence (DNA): TGTGCCAGCAGTGTTTACAGGGTCATGAATGAAAAACTGTTTTTT.

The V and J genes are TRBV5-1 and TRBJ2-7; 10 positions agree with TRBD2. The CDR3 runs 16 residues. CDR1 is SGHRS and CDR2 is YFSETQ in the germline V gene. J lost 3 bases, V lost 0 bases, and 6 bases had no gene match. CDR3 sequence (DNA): TGCGCCAGCAGCTTGGGTCTAGCGGGAGCCAACTACGAGCAGTACTTC. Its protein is CASSLGLAGANYEQYF.

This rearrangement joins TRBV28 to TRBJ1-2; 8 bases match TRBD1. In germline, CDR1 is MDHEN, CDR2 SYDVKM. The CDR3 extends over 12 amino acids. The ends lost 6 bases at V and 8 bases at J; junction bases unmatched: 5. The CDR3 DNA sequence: TGTGCCAGCAGCTTCCGGGACAGGGGCTACACCTTC. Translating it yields CASSFRDRGYTF.